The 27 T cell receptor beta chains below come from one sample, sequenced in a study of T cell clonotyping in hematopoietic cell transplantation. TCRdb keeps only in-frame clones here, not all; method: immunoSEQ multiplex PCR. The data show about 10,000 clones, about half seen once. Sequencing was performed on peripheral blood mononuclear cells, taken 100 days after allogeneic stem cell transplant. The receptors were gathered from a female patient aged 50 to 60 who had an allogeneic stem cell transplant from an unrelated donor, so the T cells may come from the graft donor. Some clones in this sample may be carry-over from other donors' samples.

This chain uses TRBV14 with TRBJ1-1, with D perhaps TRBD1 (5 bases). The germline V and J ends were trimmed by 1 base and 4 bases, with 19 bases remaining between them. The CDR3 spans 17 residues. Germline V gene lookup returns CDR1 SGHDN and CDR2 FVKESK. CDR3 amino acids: CASSQVYQGGFGTEAFF. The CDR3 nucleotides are TGTGCCAGCAGCCAAGTGTATCAGGGAGGGTTTGGCACTGAAGCTTTCTTT.

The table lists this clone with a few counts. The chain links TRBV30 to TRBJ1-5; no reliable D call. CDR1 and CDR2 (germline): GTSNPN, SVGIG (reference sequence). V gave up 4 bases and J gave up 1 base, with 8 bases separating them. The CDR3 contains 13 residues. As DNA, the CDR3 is TGTGCCTGGACCCAGGACAGCAATCAGCCCCAGCATTTT. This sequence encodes CAWTQDSNQPQHF.

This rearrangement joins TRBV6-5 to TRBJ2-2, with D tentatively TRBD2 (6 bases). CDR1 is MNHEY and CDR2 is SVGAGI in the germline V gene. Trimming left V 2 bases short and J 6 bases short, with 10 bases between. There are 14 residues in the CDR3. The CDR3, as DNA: TGTGCCAGCAGTTACCGCGGGATGGCCGGGGAGCTGTTTTTT. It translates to CASSYRGMAGELFF.

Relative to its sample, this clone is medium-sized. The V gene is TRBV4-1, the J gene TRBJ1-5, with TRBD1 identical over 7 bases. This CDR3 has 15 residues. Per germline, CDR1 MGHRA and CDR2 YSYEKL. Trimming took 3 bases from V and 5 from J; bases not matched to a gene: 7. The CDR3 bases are TGCGCCAGCAGCCATCACCAGGGGGGAGATCAGCCCCAGCATTTT. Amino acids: CASSHHQGGDQPQHF.

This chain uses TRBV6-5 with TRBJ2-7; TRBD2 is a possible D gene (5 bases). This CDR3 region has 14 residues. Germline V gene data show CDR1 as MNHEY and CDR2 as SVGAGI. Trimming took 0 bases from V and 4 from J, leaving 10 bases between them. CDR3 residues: CASSYSGMGYEQYF. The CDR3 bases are TGTGCCAGCAGTTACTCCGGGATGGGATACGAGCAGTACTTC.

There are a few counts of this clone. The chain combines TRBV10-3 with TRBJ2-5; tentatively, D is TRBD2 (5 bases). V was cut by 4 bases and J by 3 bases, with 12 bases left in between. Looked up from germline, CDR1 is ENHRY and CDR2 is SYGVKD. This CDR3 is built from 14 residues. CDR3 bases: TGTGCCATCAGTGGGACGGCGGGTGAAGAGACCCAGTACTTC. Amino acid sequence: CAISGTAGEETQYF.

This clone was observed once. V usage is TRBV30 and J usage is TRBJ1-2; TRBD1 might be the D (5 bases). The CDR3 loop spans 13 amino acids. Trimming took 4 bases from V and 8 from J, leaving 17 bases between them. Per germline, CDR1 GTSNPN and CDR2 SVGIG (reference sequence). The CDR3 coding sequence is TGTGCCTGGAAAAGGGACCGTCCGTCCGGCTACACCTTC. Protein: CAWKRDRPSGYTF. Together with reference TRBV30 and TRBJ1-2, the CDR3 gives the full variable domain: SQTIHQWPATLVQPVGSPLSLECTVEGTSNPNLYWYRQAAGRGLQLLFYSVGIGQISSEVPQNLSASRPQDRQFILSSKKLLLSDSGFYLCAWKRDRPSGYTFGSGTRLTVV.

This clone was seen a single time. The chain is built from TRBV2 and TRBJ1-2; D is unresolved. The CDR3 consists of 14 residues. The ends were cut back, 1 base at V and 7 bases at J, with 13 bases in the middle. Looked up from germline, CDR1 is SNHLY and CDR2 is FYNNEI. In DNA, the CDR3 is TGTGCCAGCAGTGAAGTGCTGGGTTTGGTTGGCTACACCTTC. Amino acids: CASSEVLGLVGYTF. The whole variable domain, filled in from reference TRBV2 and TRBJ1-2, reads EPEVTQTPSHQVTQMGQEVILRCVPISNHLYFYWYRQILGQKVEFLVSFYNNEISEKSEIFDDQFSVERPDGSNFTLKIRSTKLEDSAMYFCASSEVLGLVGYTFGSGTRLTVV.

CDR3 DNA: TGTGCCTGGAGTGTTGGAGCGGGTGCGAACACCGGGGAGCTGTTTTTT. The encoded protein is CAWSVGAGANTGELFF. The chain has TRBV30 and TRBJ2-2; TRBD2 might be the D (6 bases). The CDR3 consists of 16 residues. The V gene lost 0 bases and the J gene lost 0 bases, with 11 bases spanning the gap. Germline values: CDR1 GTSNPN, CDR2 SVGIG (reference sequence).

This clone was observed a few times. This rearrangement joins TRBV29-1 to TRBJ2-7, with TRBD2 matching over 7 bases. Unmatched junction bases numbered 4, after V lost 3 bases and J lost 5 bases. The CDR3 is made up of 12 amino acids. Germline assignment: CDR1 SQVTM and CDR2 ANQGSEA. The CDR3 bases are TGCAGCGTTGACAGGGAGGGTAACGAGCAGTACTTC. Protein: CSVDREGNEQYF.

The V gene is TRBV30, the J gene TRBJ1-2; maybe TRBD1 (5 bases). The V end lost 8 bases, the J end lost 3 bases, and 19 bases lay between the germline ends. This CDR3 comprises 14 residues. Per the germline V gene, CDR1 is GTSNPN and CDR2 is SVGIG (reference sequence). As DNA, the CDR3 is TGTGCCGGGTACACAGGCCCTGGGGACTATGGCTACACCTTC. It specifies CAGYTGPGDYGYTF.

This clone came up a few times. The CDR3 nucleotides read TGTGCCAGCAGCCATAGGGGACACCTTCCCTACGAGCAGTACTTC. Translated: CASSHRGHLPYEQYF. This chain connects TRBV14 to TRBJ2-7; D is perhaps TRBD1 (6 bases). The CDR3 is 15 residues long. Trimming removed 3 bases from V and 2 bases from J, with 14 bases in between. Germline assignment: CDR1 SGHDN and CDR2 FVKESK. The whole variable domain, filled in from reference TRBV14 and TRBJ2-7, reads EAGVTQFPSHSVIEKGQTVTLRCDPISGHDNLYWYRRVMGKEIKFLLHFVKESKQDESGMPNNRFLAERTGGTYSTLKVQPAELEDSGVYFCASSHRGHLPYEQYFGPGTRLTVT.

The CDR3 protein is CASSLYRVNYEQYF. CDR3 sequence (DNA): TGTGCCAGCAGCTTGTACAGGGTGAACTACGAGCAGTACTTC. The chain combines TRBV5-6 with TRBJ2-7; D is perhaps TRBD1 (6 bases). This CDR3 contains 14 residues. V was shortened by 1 base and J by 3 bases, with 11 bases between the two germline ends. Germline-derived CDR1 and CDR2 are SGHDT and YYEEEE.

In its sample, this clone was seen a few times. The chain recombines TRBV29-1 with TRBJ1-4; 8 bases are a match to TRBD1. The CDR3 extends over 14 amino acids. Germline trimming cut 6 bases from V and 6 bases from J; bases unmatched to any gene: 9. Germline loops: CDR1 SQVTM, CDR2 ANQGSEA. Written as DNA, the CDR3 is TGCAGCGTGATCGGGACAGGAGGGGATGAAAAACTGTTTTTT. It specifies CSVIGTGGDEKLFF.

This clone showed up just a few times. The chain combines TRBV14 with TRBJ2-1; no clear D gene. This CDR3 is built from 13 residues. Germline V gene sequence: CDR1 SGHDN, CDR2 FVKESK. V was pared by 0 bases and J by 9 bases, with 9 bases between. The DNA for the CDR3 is TGTGCCAGCAGCCAAGACCTTGATGGTGAGCAGTTCTTC. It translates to CASSQDLDGEQFF.

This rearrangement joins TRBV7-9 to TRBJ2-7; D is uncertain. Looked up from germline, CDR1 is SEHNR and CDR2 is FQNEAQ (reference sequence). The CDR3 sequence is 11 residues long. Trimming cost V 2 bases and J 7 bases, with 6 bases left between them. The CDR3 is CASSLYGEQYF. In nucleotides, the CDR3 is TGTGCCAGCAGCTTATACGGGGAGCAGTACTTC.

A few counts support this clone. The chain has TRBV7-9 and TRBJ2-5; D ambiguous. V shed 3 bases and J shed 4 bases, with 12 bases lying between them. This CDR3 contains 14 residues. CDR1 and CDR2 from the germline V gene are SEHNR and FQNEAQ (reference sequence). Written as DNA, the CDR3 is TGTGCCAGCAGCTTCCCCGGGTTCGGAGAGACCCAGTACTTC. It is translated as CASSFPGFGETQYF.

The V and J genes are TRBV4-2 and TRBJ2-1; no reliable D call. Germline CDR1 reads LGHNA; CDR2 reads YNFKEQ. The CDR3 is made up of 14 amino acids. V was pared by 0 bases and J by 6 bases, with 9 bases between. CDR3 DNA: TGTGCCAGCAGCCAAGAGGTAGCTTCCAATGAGCAGTTCTTC. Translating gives CASSQEVASNEQFF.

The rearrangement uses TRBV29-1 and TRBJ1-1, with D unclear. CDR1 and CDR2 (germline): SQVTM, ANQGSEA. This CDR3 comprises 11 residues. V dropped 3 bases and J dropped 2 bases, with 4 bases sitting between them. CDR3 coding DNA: TGCAGCGTTGAGGTTAACACTGAAGCTTTCTTT. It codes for CSVEVNTEAFF. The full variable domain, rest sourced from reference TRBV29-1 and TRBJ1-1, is SAVISQKPSRDICQRGTSLTIQCQVDSQVTMMFWYRQQPGQSLTLIATANQGSEATYESGFVIDKFPISRPNLTFSTLTVSNMSPEDSSIYLCSVEVNTEAFFGQGTRLTVV.

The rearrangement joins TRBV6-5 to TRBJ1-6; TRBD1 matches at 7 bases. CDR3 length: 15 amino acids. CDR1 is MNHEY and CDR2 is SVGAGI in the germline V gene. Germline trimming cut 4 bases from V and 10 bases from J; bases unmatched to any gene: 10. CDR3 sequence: CASSWSTGLNSPLHF. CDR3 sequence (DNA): TGTGCCAGCAGTTGGTCGACAGGGCTGAACTCACCCCTCCACTTT.

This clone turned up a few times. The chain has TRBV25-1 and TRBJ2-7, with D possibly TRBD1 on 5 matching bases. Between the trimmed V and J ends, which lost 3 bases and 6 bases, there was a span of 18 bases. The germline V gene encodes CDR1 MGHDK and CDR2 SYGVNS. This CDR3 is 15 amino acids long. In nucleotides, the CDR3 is TGTGCCAGCAGTGATTCCCGACAGCCAAGTGGCGAGCAGTACTTC. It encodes CASSDSRQPSGEQYF.

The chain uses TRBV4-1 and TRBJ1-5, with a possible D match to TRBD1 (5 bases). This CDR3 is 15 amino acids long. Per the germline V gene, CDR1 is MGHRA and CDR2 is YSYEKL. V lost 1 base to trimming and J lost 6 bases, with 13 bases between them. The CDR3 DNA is TGCGCCAGCAGCCAAGGGGCAGCAGGGCCTCAGCCCCAGCATTTT. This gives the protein CASSQGAAGPQPQHF.

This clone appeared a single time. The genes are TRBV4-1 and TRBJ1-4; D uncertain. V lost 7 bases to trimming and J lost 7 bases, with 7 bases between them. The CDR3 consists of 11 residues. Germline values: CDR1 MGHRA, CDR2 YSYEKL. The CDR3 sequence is CASNYGEKLFF. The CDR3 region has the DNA TGCGCCAGCAACTATGGTGAAAAACTGTTTTTT.

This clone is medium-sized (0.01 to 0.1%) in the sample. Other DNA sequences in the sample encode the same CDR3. CDR3: CASSERGHQETQYF. As DNA, the CDR3 is TGTGCCAGCAGTGAACGGGGTCACCAAGAGACCCAGTACTTC. This chain links TRBV25-1 with TRBJ2-5; tentatively, D is TRBD2 (5 bases). V dropped 2 bases and J dropped 0 bases, with 7 bases sitting between them. The CDR3 loop spans 14 amino acids. Germline V lookup: CDR1 MGHDK, CDR2 SYGVNS.

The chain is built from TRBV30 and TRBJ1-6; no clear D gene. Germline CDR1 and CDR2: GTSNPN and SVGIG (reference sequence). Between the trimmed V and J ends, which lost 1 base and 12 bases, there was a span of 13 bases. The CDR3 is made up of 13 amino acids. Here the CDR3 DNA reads TGTGCCTGGAGTGCGGCAGAGCCCCTACCCCTCCACTTT. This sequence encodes CAWSAAEPLPLHF.

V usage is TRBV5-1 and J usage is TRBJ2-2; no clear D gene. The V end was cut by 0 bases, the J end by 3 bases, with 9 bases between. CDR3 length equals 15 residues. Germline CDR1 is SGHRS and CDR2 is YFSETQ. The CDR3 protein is CASSLEAQYTGELFF. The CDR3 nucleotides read TGCGCCAGCAGCTTGGAAGCTCAGTACACCGGGGAGCTGTTTTTT.

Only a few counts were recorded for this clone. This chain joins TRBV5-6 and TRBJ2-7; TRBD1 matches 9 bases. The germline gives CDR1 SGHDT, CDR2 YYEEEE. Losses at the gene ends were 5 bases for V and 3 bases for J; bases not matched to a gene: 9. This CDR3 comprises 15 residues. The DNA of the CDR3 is TGTGCCAGCAGTCTGGGGGGGACAGGGAACTACGAGCAGTACTTC. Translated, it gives CASSLGGTGNYEQYF.